Following are 15 T cell receptor beta chains from one sample sequenced in a study of cytomegalovirus exposure and HLA in healthy donors. The PCR used 60 Vbeta and 13 Jbeta primers. Generated by immunoSEQ multiplex PCR, the TCRdb table keeps only in-frame clones and is missing some. This table holds 150,000 or so clones. The sequenced sample consisted of PBMCs. These receptors were obtained from a woman between 50 and 59 years old in good health and CMV-seronegative.

The chain employs TRBV2 and TRBJ1-3; 7 nucleotides align to TRBD1. The CDR3 has 16 residues. V was clipped by 6 bases and J by 0 bases; unmatched bases: 8. The germline gives CDR1 SNHLY, CDR2 FYNNEI. CDR3 amino acids: CASRGDSPSSGNTIYF. CDR3 nucleotides: TGTGCCAGCAGGGGGGACAGCCCAAGCTCTGGAAACACCATATATTTT.

The chain joins TRBV5-6 to TRBJ2-1, with D perhaps matching TRBD2 (5 bases). This CDR3 has 16 amino acids. Trimming removed 2 bases from V and 5 bases from J, with 17 bases in between. Germline CDR1 reads SGHDT; CDR2 reads YYEEEE. The CDR3 coding sequence is TGTGCCAGCAGCTTCTGGACTGGTTCTGTGAACAATGAGCAGTTCTTC. It is translated as CASSFWTGSVNNEQFF.

The chain links TRBV7-8 to TRBJ1-1; maybe TRBD1 (6 bases). Germline CDR1 and CDR2: SGHVS and FQNEAQ. This CDR3 has 13 amino acids. V lost 4 bases and J 1 base, leaving 7 bases between the germline ends. CDR3 nucleotide sequence: TGTGCCAGCAGCTACAGGGAGAACACTGAAGCTTTCTTT. Translation: CASSYRENTEAFF.

The rearrangement links TRBV29-1 to TRBJ2-1; TRBD2 aligns across 10 bases. After removal of 6 bases from V and 3 bases from J, the junction contained 2 bases not matched to a gene. Germline CDR1 reads SQVTM; CDR2 reads ANQGSEA. The CDR3 totals 13 residues. CDR3 residues: CSVLAGDYNEQFF. CDR3 bases: TGCAGCGTCCTAGCGGGGGACTACAATGAGCAGTTCTTC.

In regard to this clone: One junction end disagrees with the germline gene, perhaps due to a read error. This chain links TRBV7-7 with TRBJ2-5, with TRBD2 as a possible D gene (5 bases). The germline gives CDR1 SSHAT, CDR2 FNYEAQ (reference sequence). The CDR3 covers 14 residues. The CDR3 nucleotides are TGTGCTAGCAGCCCCCACGTATCGGGGGAGACCCAGTACTTC. Protein: CASSPHVSGETQYF.

J is TRBJ2-1 and V is TRBV7-2; D possibly corresponds to TRBD2 (6 bases). Germline CDR1 is SGHTA and CDR2 is FQGNSA. Trimming cost V 5 bases and J 12 bases, with 11 bases left between them. The CDR3 covers 11 residues. The CDR3 here is CASSAGDLQFF. The CDR3 DNA sequence: TGTGCCAGCAGCGCTGGGGACTTGCAGTTCTTC.

CDR3 amino acids: CASSPPRGLQPQHF. The CDR3 nucleotides read TGTGCCAGCAGTCCCCCCAGGGGGCTACAGCCCCAGCATTTT. This chain connects TRBV28 to TRBJ1-5; 8 bases map to TRBD1. Germline V lookup: CDR1 MDHEN, CDR2 SYDVKM. This CDR3 spans 14 amino acids. The J segment lost 7 bases and the V segment lost 5 bases, leaving 7 bases of the junction unmatched.

The rearrangement joins TRBV19 to TRBJ2-1; D not resolved. The V end lost 5 bases, the J end lost 3 bases, and 17 bases lay between the germline ends. The V gene's germline CDR1 is LNHDA and CDR2 SQIVND (reference sequence). The CDR3 has 16 amino acids. CDR3 protein: CASSLTGFIVYNEQFF. The CDR3 coding sequence is TGTGCCAGTAGTTTAACCGGGTTCATCGTCTACAATGAGCAGTTCTTC.

V is TRBV20-1 and J is TRBJ2-7; D remains ambiguous. The CDR3 sequence is 11 residues long. V lost 3 bases to trimming and J lost 4 bases, with 7 bases between them. The germline gives CDR1 DFQATT, CDR2 SNEGSKA (reference sequence). The CDR3 DNA reads as TGCAGTGCTAGCCAGGATTACGAGCAGTACTTC. Translated: CSASQDYEQYF.

V and J are TRBV18 and TRBJ1-3, with 11 bases fitting TRBD1. Germline V gives CDR1 KGHSH, CDR2 LQKENI. This CDR3 is built from 16 residues. With 6 bases clipped from V and 4 bases from J, the junction kept 8 bases outside the gene matches. This CDR3 is CASSEGQGAFGNTIYF. The CDR3 DNA is TGTGCCAGCTCGGAAGGACAGGGGGCGTTCGGAAACACCATATATTTT.

This rearrangement joins TRBV6-4 to TRBJ2-1; the match to TRBD2 covers 7 bases. The CDR3 runs 16 residues. Germline V gives CDR1 MRHNA, CDR2 SNTAGT. J gave up 0 bases and V 5 bases, and 7 bases lay outside the gene matches. For the CDR3, the DNA is TGTGCCAGCAGTCGGGCTAGCGGAAGCTCCTACAATGAGCAGTTCTTC. It encodes CASSRASGSSYNEQFF.

This chain uses TRBV28 with TRBJ1-2; maybe TRBD1 (6 bases). Germline CDR1 is MDHEN and CDR2 is SYDVKM. This CDR3 spans 14 amino acids. V lost 5 bases and J lost 6, with 16 bases in between. Written as DNA, the CDR3 is TGTGCCAGCAGTCCCCTGGCAGGGGCCAATGGCTACACCTTC. Its protein product is CASSPLAGANGYTF.

This chain connects TRBV7-8 to TRBJ2-1; a weak D match, TRBD2 (7 bases). V shed 0 bases and J shed 2 bases, with 11 bases lying between them. This CDR3 has 16 residues. Germline lookup yields CDR1 SGHVS and CDR2 FQNEAQ. CDR3 amino acids: CASSLAAGATYNEQFF. The CDR3 DNA reads as TGTGCCAGCAGCTTAGCGGCGGGGGCCACCTACAATGAGCAGTTCTTC.

This sequence joins TRBV30 and TRBJ1-1; 7 bases match TRBD1. The CDR3 covers 13 residues. Germline V gene sequence: CDR1 GTSNPN, CDR2 SVGIG (reference sequence). V was clipped by 5 bases and J by 4 bases; unmatched bases: 7. DNA for the CDR3: TGTGCCTGGCAGTACAGGGGAGGCACTGAAGCTTTCTTT. It yields the protein CAWQYRGGTEAFF.

The J gene is TRBJ1-1, the V gene TRBV5-1; 7 nucleotides line up with TRBD1. This CDR3 contains 13 residues. Germline CDR1 is SGHRS and CDR2 is YFSETQ. V shed 3 bases and J 6 bases; nucleotides not matched to a gene: 5. The CDR3 reads CASSSGTASEAFF. The CDR3 DNA reads as TGCGCCAGCAGCTCGGGGACAGCCTCTGAAGCTTTCTTT.